This entry features one T cell receptor (beta chain) sequence. What it recognizes is unknown. Sequencing was performed with immunoSEQ multiplex PCR; in TCRdb, only in-frame clones are kept and a portion is missing. The data contain about 78,000 clones, around 94% of them singletons. V was trimmed by 8 bases and J by 4 bases, leaving 11 bases between them. This CDR3 contains 12 residues. CDR1 and CDR2 from the germline V gene are MNHNS and SASEGT. These data belong to a study of OX40 agonist ivuxolimab in advanced cancers. Study outcomes and limitations: Among patients with partial responses at 0.1-3.0 mg/kg, clonal expansion was among the lowest. Among expanded peripheral T cells, antigen specificity went undetermined. Circulating CD4+ and CD8+ T cells showed clonal expansion by week 6 at 0.1 to 3.0 mg/kg.

The chain has TRBV6-1 and TRBJ1-2; D call uncertain. The source is an adult with an advanced solid tumor such as melanoma, head and neck, liver or kidney cancer. The specimen comprised CD4+ or CD8+ T cells sorted from blood, sampled in a trial of the OX40 agonist ivuxolimab. DNA of the CDR3: TGTGCCAGCGGACCCCGTTCCTATGGCTACACCTTC. This codes for CASGPRSYGYTF.